This TCR beta chain derives from a study of CXCR3-negative and CXCR3-positive naive CD8 T cells. Study-level findings and limits: With CXCR3 expression partially decreased after cryopreservation, most assays relied on fresh PBMCs. Memory CD8+ cells showed much lower diversity, while both naive subsets displayed comparably high diversity. Naive cells positive for CXCR3 carried more hydrophobic TRB CDR3s than CXCR3-negative ones.

The libraries of TRB cDNA were prepared using 5' RACE with UMI labels. Using the 5' RACE reads, TCRdb records one entry per CDR3 protein without DNA. Its table records under 85,000 distinct CDR3 sequences. A remark on this clonotype: Its antigen is still unknown.

By phenotype, naive CD8+ T cells were CD45RO-CCR7+CD27+CD95-. Germline CDR1 is MNHEY and CDR2 is SMNVEV (reference sequence). The CDR3 consists of 15 residues. This TCR derives from a human donor in good health. Some clones in this sample may be carry-over from other donors' samples. The sequenced material came from naive CXCR3- CD8+ T cells from blood. Stated subset: CD45RO-CCR7+CD27+CD95- naive CD8+ T cells lacking CXCR3 (TNR3-). The chain employs TRBV27 and TRBJ2-1. CDR3 residues: CASSLYRGAYNEQFF.